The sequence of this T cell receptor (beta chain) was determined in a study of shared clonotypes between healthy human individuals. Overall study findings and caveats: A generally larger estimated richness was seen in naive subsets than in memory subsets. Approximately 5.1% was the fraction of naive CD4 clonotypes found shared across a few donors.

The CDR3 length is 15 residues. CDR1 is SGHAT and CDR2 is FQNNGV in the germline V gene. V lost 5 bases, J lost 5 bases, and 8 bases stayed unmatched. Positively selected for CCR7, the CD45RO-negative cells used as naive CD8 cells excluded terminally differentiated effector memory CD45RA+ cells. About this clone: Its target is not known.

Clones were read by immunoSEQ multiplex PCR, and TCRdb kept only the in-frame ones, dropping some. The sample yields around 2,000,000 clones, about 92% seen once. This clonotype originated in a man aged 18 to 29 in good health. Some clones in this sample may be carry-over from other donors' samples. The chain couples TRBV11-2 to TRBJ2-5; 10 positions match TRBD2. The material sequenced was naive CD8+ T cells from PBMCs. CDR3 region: CASSLTLAGAETQYF. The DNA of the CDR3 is TGTGCCAGCAGCCTGACTCTAGCGGGAGCGGAGACCCAGTACTTC.